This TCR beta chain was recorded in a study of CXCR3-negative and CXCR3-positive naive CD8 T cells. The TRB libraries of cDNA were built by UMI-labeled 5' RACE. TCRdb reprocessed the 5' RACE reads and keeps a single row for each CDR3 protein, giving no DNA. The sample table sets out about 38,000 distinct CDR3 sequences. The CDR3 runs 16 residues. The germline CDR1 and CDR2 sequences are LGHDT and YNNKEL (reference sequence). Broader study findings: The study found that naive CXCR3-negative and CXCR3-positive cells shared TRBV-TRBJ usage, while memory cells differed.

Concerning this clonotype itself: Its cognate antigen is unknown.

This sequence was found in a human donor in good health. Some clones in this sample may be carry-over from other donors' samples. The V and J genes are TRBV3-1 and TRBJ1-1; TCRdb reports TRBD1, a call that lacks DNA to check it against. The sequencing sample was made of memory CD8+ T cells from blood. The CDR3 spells CASSQDRQDWVTEAFF.